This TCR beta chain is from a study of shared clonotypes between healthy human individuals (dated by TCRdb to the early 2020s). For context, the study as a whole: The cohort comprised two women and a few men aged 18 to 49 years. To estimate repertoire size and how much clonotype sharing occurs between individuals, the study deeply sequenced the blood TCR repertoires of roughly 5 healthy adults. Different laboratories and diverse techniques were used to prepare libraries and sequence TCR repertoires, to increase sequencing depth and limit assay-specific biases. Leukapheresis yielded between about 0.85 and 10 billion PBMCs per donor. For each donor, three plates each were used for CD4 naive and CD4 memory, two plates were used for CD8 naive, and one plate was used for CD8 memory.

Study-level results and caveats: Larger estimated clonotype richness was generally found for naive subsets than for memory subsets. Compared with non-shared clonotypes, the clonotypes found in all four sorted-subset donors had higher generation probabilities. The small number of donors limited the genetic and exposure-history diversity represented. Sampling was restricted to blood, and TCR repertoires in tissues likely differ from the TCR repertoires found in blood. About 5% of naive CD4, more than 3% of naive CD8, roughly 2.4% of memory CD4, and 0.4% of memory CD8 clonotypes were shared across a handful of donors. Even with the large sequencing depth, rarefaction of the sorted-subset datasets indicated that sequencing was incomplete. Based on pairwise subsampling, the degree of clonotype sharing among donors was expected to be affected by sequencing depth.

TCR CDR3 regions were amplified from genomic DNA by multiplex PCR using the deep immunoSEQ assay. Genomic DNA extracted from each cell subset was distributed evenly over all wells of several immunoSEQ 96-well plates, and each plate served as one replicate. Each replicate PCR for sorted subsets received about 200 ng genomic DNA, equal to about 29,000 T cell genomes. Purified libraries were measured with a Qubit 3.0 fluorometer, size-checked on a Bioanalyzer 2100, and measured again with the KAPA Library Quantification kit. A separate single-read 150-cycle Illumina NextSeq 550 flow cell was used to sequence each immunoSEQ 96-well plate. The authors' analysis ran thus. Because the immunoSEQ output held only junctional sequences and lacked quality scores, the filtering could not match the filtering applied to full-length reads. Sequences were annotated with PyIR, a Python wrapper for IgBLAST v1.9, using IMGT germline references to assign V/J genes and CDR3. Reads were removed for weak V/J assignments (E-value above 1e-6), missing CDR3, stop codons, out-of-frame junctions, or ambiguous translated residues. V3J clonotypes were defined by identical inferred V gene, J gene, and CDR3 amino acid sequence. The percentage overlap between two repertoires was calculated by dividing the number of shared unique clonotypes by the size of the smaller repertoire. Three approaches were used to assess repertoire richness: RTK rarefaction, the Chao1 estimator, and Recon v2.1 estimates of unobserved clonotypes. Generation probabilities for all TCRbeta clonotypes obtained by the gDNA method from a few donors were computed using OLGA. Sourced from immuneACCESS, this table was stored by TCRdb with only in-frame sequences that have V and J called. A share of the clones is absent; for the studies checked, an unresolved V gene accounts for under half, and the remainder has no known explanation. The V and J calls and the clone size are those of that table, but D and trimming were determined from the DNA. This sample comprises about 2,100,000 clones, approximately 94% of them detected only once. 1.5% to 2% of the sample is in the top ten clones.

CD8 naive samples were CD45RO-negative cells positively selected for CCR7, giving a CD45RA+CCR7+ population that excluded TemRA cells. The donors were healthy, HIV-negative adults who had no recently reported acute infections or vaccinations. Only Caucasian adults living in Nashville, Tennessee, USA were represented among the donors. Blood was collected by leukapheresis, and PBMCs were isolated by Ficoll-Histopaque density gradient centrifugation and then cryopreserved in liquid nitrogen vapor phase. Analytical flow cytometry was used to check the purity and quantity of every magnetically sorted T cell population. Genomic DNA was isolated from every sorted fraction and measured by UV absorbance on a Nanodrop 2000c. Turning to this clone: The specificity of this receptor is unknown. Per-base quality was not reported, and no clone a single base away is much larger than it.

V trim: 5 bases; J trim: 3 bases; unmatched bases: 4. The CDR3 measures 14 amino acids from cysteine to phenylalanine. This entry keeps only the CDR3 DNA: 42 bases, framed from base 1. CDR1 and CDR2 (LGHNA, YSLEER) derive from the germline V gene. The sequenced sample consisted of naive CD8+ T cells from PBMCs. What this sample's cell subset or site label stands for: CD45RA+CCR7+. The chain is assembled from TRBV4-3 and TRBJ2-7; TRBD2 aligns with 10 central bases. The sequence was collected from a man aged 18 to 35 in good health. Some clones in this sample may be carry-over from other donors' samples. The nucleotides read TGCGCCAGCAGCAAAGGGACTAGCGTCTACGAGCAGTACTTC. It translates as CASSKGTSVYEQYF.